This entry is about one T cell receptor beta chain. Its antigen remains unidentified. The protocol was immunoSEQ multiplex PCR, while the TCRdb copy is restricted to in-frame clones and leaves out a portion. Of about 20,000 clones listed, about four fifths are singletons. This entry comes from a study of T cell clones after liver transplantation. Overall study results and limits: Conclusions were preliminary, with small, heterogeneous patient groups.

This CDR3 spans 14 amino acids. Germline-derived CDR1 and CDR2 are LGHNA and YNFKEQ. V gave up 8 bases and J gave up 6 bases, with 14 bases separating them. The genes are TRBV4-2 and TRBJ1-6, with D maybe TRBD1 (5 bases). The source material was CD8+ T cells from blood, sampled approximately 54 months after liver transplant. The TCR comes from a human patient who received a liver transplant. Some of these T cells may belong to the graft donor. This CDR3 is CASLGQGVNSPLHF. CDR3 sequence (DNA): TGTGCCAGCTTAGGGCAGGGCGTTAATTCACCCCTCCACTTT.